Below, 21 T cell receptor beta chains from the same sample are listed, as sequenced in a study of cytomegalovirus exposure and HLA in healthy donors. The PCR made use of 60 Vbeta and 13 Jbeta primers. The assay was immunoSEQ multiplex PCR, and TCRdb's table has in-frame clones only and misses some. This table has about 190,000 clones, 80% appearing once. What was sequenced was PBMCs. These receptors were obtained from a boy younger than 18 in good health and CMV-seronegative.

This clone was seen only once. The chain employs TRBV5-1 and TRBJ2-3; 10 bases align to TRBD2. There are 24 residues in the CDR3. The ends lost 6 bases at V and 2 bases at J; junction bases unmatched: 33. CDR1 is SGHRS and CDR2 is YFSETQ in the germline V gene. The CDR3 DNA reads TGCGCCAGCAACCCATTTTGGTTCCCTCCTTCATATAGCGGGGGGCCTATTTCCACAGATACGCAGTATTTT. Encoded protein: CASNPFWFPPSYSGGPISTDTQYF.

This clone appeared a single time. The genes are TRBV11-3 and TRBJ2-7, with 10 bases that match TRBD1. The CDR3 is 16 amino acids. Germline CDR1 reads SGHNT; CDR2 reads YENEEA. V gave up 5 bases and J gave up 3 bases; unmatched junction bases: 10. CDR3 in amino acids: CASSVRDRGLVYEQYF. The CDR3, as DNA: TGTGCCAGCAGCGTCCGGGACAGGGGTCTGGTCTACGAGCAGTACTTC.

The chain links TRBV28 to TRBJ1-4; D gene uncertain. Between the trimmed V and J ends, which lost 8 bases and 0 bases, there was a span of 10 bases. There are 14 residues in the CDR3. CDR1 is MDHEN and CDR2 is SYDVKM in the germline V gene. The CDR3 region is CASGLPATNEKLFF. The CDR3 region has the DNA TGTGCCAGCGGCCTCCCTGCAACTAATGAAAAACTGTTTTTT.

The chain recombines TRBV19 with TRBJ1-2; TRBD1 matches 9 bases. Trimming removed 6 bases from V and 3 bases from J; junction bases left unmatched: 5. CDR3 length equals 14 residues. Germline V CDR1 and CDR2: LNHDA, SQIVND (reference sequence). The CDR3 DNA reads as TGTGCCAGTAGGGGGACAGGGAAGGACTATGGCTACACCTTC. Amino acids: CASRGTGKDYGYTF.

This chain uses TRBV2 with TRBJ2-5; 7 nucleotides line up with TRBD1. V shed 6 bases, J shed 1 base, and the junction held 2 bases outside the gene matches. Germline V gene sequence: CDR1 SNHLY, CDR2 FYNNEI. The CDR3 totals 13 residues. The CDR3 coding sequence is TGTGCCAGCAGATGGGACAGCCAAGAGACCCAGTACTTC. Protein product: CASRWDSQETQYF. Drawing the rest from reference TRBV2 and TRBJ2-5, the complete variable domain is EPEVTQTPSHQVTQMGQEVILRCVPISNHLYFYWYRQILGQKVEFLVSFYNNEISEKSEIFDDQFSVERPDGSNFTLKIRSTKLEDSAMYFCASRWDSQETQYFGPGTRLLVL.

This chain joins TRBV13 and TRBJ2-7; the match to TRBD1 covers 9 bases. Trimming cost V 4 bases and J 3 bases; bases outside gene matches: 10. Germline V gives CDR1 PRHDT, CDR2 FYEKMQ (reference sequence). The CDR3 is 16 residues long. CDR3 amino acids: CASSSIWDRADYEQYF. Here the CDR3 DNA reads TGTGCCAGCAGCTCGATCTGGGACAGGGCAGACTACGAGCAGTACTTC.

J is TRBJ1-1 and V is TRBV29-1; D is uncertain. The CDR3 is made up of 13 amino acids. The V end was cut by 7 bases, the J end by 5 bases, with 17 bases between. Germline V gene data show CDR1 as SQVTM and CDR2 as ANQGSEA. The CDR3 DNA reads TGCAGCGCCTGTTGGGAGGGCGGTACTGAAGCTTTCTTT. It yields the protein CSACWEGGTEAFF.

The chain couples TRBV5-1 to TRBJ1-1; weak D call: TRBD1 (5 bases). Germline CDR1 and CDR2: SGHRS and YFSETQ. The CDR3 is made up of 13 amino acids. V lost 2 bases, J lost 3 bases, and 8 bases lay in between. The CDR3 protein is CASSFGGYTEAFF. As DNA, the CDR3 is TGCGCCAGCAGCTTTGGGGGGTACACTGAAGCTTTCTTT.

There are many counts of this clone. This sample also contains other DNA sequences that code for the same CDR3. The V call is TRBV6-1, the J call TRBJ1-5, with 8 bases fitting TRBD1. The germline V gene has CDR1 MNHNS and CDR2 SASEGT. The CDR3 consists of 14 residues. The junction had 3 bases not matched to a gene; V was cut back by 4 bases and J by 4 bases. CDR3 protein: CASSVGQGNQPQHF. The CDR3, as DNA: TGTGCCAGCAGTGTCGGACAGGGAAATCAGCCCCAGCATTTT.

In its sample, this clone was seen a few times. The chain recombines TRBV7-3 with TRBJ1-1, with D maybe TRBD1 (6 bases). V was trimmed by 5 bases and J by 5 bases, leaving 24 bases between them. This CDR3 region has 17 residues. CDR1 and CDR2 from the germline V gene are SGHTA and FQGTGA. CDR3 in DNA: TGTGCCAGCAGCCCCCGAGGTGGTACAGGGTCGAGGACTGAAGCTTTCTTT. Its translation is CASSPRGGTGSRTEAFF. Full variable domain (outside the CDR3, taken from reference TRBV7-3 and TRBJ1-1): GAGVSQTPSNKVTEKGKYVELRCDPISGHTALYWYRQSLGQGPEFLIYFQGTGAADDSGLPNDRFFAVRPEGSVSTLKIQRTERGDSAVYLCASSPRGGTGSRTEAFFGQGTRLTVV.

CDR3 sequence reads: CASSQRARAGGIGTHNEQFF. CDR3 coding DNA: TGTGCCAGCAGCCAAAGGGCCCGGGCAGGGGGGATAGGGACTCACAATGAGCAGTTCTTC. This sequence joins TRBV14 and TRBJ2-1; a possible D gene is TRBD1 (7 bases). Trimming removed 2 bases from V and 5 bases from J, with 28 bases in between. CDR3 length: 20 residues. Germline assignment: CDR1 SGHDN and CDR2 FVKESK.

Worth noting for this clone: Other DNA sequences in this sample translate to the same CDR3. The CDR3 DNA follows: TGTGCCAGCAGCCCGGGAATGAACACTGAAGCTTTCTTT. Translating it yields CASSPGMNTEAFF. The V and J genes are TRBV7-6 and TRBJ1-1; no definite D call. The ends were cut back, 5 bases at V and 0 bases at J, with 7 bases in the middle. Looked up from germline, CDR1 is SGHVS and CDR2 is FNYEAQ. The CDR3 consists of 13 residues. The entire variable domain, with the rest obtained from reference TRBV7-6 and TRBJ1-1, is as follows: GAGVSQSPRYKVTKRGQDVALRCDPISGHVSLYWYRQALGQGPEFLTYFNYEAQQDKSGLPNDRFSAERPEGSISTLTIQRTEQRDSAMYRCASSPGMNTEAFFGQGTRLTVV.

CDR3 residues: CASSLAVPGELFF. Written as DNA, the CDR3 is TGTGCCAGCAGCCTAGCTGTCCCCGGGGAGCTGTTTTTT. This chain connects TRBV28 to TRBJ2-2; maybe TRBD2 (5 bases). V lost 6 bases, J lost 6 bases, and 11 bases lay in between. Germline CDR1 MDHEN, CDR2 SYDVKM. This CDR3 has 13 residues.

V usage is TRBV19 and J usage is TRBJ2-7, with D possibly matching TRBD2 (6 bases). V gave up 0 bases and J gave up 6 bases, with 12 bases separating them. Germline loops: CDR1 LNHDA, CDR2 SQIVND (reference sequence). This CDR3 has 14 residues. This CDR3 reads CASSIDSVGSEQYF. The CDR3 bases are TGTGCCAGTAGTATAGATTCCGTCGGGAGCGAGCAGTACTTC.

The V and J genes are TRBV11-2 and TRBJ2-7, with 7 bases that match TRBD2. CDR3 length equals 18 residues. V dropped 0 bases and J dropped 2; count of bases not matched to a gene: 13. Germline CDR1 reads SGHAT; CDR2 reads FQNNGV. The CDR3 is CASSLDSFGERGAYEQYF. Here the CDR3 DNA reads TGTGCCAGCAGCTTAGATTCTTTTGGCGAGCGGGGAGCCTACGAGCAGTACTTC.

This chain connects TRBV2 to TRBJ1-1, with D tentatively TRBD1 (5 bases). The V gene lost 7 bases and the J gene lost 6 bases, with 12 bases spanning the gap. CDR1 and CDR2 from the germline V gene are SNHLY and FYNNEI. The CDR3 sequence is 12 residues long. CDR3 DNA sequence: TGTGCCAGCATAGGAGGGGTCCCTGAAGCTTTCTTT. This codes for CASIGGVPEAFF.

This chain uses TRBV4-1 with TRBJ2-7; perhaps TRBD2 as D (5 bases). Per germline, CDR1 MGHRA and CDR2 YSYEKL. With 3 bases removed from V and 3 bases from J, the gap between germline ends came to 12 bases. The CDR3 covers 14 residues. Here the CDR3 DNA reads TGCGCCAGCAGCCATTCACCGGGAAACTACGAGCAGTACTTC. Its protein is CASSHSPGNYEQYF.

V and J are TRBV5-1 and TRBJ1-6, with D unresolved. CDR3 length: 15 residues. V dropped 0 bases and J dropped 6 bases, with 10 bases sitting between them. CDR1 SGHRS and CDR2 YFSETQ come from the germline V gene. The chain's CDR3 is CASSLAMGGNSPLHF. CDR3 in DNA: TGCGCCAGCAGCTTGGCTATGGGAGGTAATTCACCCCTCCACTTT.

The V gene is TRBV5-5, the J gene TRBJ1-2; a possible D gene is TRBD1 (6 bases). This CDR3 has 13 residues. Per germline, CDR1 SGHKS and CDR2 YYEKEE (reference sequence). V was trimmed by 7 bases and J by 4 bases, leaving 14 bases between them. Here the CDR3 DNA reads TGTGCCAGCGGTACAGGGCCGGGCTATGGCTACACCTTC. Its protein product is CASGTGPGYGYTF.

This sequence joins TRBV30 and TRBJ1-5; D gene unclear. The CDR3 has 13 residues. Germline CDR1 and CDR2: GTSNPN and SVGIG (reference sequence). The ends were cut back, 3 bases at V and 5 bases at J, with 11 bases in the middle. The CDR3 sequence is CAWRRRSDQPQHF. The CDR3 nucleotides read TGTGCCTGGAGAAGGAGGTCGGATCAGCCCCAGCATTTT.

The J gene is TRBJ2-7, the V gene TRBV25-1; 7 bases are a match to TRBD1. CDR1 MGHDK and CDR2 SYGVNS come from the germline V gene. V gave up 1 base and J gave up 3 bases; unmatched junction bases: 12. The CDR3 covers 17 residues. The DNA for the CDR3 is TGTGCCAGCAGTGAATCCGGGACAGCCACGTCTTACTACGAGCAGTACTTC. Protein product: CASSESGTATSYYEQYF.